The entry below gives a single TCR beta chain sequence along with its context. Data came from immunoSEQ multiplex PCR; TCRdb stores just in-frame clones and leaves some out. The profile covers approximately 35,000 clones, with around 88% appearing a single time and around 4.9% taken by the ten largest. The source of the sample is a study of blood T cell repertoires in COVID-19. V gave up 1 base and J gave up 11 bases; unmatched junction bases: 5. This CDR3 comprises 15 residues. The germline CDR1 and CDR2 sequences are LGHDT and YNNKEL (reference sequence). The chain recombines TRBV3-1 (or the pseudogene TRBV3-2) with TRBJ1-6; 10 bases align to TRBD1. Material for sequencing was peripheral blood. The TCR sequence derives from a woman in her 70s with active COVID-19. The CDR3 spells CASSQGGQGTTPLHF. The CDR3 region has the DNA TGTGCCAGCAGCCAAGGGGGACAGGGGACGACACCCCTCCACTTT.